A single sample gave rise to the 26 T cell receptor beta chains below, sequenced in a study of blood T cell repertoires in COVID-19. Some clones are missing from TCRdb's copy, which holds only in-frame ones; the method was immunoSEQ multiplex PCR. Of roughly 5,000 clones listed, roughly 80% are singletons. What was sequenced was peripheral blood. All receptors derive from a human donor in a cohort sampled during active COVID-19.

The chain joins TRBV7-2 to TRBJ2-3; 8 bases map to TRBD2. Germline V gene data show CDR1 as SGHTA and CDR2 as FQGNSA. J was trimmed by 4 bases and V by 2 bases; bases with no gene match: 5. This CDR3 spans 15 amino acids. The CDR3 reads CASSLYTGGSDTQYF. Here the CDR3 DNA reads TGTGCCAGCAGCTTATACACGGGAGGGTCAGATACGCAGTATTTT.

DNA for the CDR3: TGTGCCAGCAGCGTAGGGACGGGAGGCACAGATACGCAGTATTTT. Translating gives CASSVGTGGTDTQYF. The genes are TRBV9 and TRBJ2-3; tentative D call: TRBD2 (6 bases). The CDR3 contains 15 residues. The germline V gene has CDR1 SGDLS and CDR2 YYNGEE. V gave up 0 bases and J gave up 1 base, with 9 bases separating them. The whole variable domain, filled in from reference TRBV9 and TRBJ2-3, reads DSGVTQTPKHLITATGQRVTLRCSPRSGDLSVYWYQQSLDQGLQFLIQYYNGEERAKGNILERFSAQQFPDLHSELNLSSLELGDSALYFCASSVGTGGTDTQYFGPGTRLTVL.

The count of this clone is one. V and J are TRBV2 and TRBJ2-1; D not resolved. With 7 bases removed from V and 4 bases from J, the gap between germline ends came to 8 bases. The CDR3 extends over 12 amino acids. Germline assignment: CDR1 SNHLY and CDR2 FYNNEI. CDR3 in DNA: TGTGCCAGCACTGGCCCGTACAATGAGCAGTTCTTC. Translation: CASTGPYNEQFF.

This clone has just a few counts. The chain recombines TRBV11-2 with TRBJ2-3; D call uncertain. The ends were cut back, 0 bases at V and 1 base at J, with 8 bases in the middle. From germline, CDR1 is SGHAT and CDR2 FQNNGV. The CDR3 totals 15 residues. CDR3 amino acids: CASSLDLRGTDTQYF. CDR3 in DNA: TGTGCCAGCAGCTTAGACCTGAGAGGCACAGATACGCAGTATTTT.

CDR3 DNA: TGTGCCAGCAGTTTTTGGAGCTCTGGGGCCAACGTCCTGACTTTC. Its translation: CASSFWSSGANVLTF. This sequence joins TRBV27 and TRBJ2-6; no definite D call. V was pared by 3 bases and J by 0 bases, with 6 bases between. This CDR3 has 15 amino acids. CDR1 MNHEY and CDR2 SMNVEV come from the germline V gene (reference sequence).

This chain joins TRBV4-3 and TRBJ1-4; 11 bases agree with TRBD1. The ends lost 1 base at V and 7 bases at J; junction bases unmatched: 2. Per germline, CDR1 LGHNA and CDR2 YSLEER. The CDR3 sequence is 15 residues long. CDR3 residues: CASSQVGTGGEKLFF. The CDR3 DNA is TGCGCCAGCAGCCAAGTCGGGACAGGGGGTGAAAAACTGTTTTTT.

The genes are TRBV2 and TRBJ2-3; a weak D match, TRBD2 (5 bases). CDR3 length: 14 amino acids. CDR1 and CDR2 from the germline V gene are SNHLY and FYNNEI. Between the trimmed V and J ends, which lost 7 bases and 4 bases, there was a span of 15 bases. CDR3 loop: CASIRNGGADTQYF. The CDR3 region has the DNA TGTGCCAGCATTCGAAACGGAGGTGCAGATACGCAGTATTTT.

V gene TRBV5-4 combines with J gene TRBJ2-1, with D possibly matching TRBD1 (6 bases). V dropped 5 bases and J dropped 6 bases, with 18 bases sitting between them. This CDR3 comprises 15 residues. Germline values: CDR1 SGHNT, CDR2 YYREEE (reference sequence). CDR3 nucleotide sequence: TGTGCCAGCAGGCCCGAGGGGGTCCTGGGCAATGAGCAGTTCTTC. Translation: CASRPEGVLGNEQFF.

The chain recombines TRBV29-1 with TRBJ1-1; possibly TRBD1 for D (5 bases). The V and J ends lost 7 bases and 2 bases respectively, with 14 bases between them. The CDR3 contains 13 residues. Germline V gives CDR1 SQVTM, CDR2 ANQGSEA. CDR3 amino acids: CSDLWGGNTEAFF. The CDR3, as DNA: TGCAGCGACCTCTGGGGCGGAAACACTGAAGCTTTCTTT.

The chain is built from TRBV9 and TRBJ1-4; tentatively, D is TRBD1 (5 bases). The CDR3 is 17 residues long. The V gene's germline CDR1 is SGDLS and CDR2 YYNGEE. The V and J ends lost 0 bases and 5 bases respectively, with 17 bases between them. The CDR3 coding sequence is TGTGCCAGCAGCGTAGGTCCAGGGCCGACTGAAAATGAAAAACTGTTTTTT. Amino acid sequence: CASSVGPGPTENEKLFF.

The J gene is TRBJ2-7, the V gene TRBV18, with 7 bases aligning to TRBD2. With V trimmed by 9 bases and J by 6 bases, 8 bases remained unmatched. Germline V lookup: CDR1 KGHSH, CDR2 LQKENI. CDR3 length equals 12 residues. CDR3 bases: TGTGCCAGTAAGGCGGGAGCCCTCGAGCAGTACTTC. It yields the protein CASKAGALEQYF.

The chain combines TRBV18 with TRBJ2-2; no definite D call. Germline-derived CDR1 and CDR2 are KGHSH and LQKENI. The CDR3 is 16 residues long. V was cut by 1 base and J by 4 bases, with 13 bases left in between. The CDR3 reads CASSPRTMSGTGELFF. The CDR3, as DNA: TGTGCCAGCTCACCACGTACGATGTCGGGCACCGGGGAGCTGTTTTTT.

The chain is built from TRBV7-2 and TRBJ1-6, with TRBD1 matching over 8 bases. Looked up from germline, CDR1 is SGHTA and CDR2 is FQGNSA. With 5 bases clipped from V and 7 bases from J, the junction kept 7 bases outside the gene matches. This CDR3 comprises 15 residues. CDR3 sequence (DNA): TGTGCCAGCAGCCCCCGGACAGGGCAAAATTCACCCCTCCACTTT. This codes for CASSPRTGQNSPLHF.

The CDR3 loop reads CASSFRLAVTDTQYF. Here the CDR3 DNA reads TGTGCCAGCAGTTTCCGACTAGCGGTCACAGATACGCAGTATTTT. J is TRBJ2-3 and V is TRBV6-5; 9 nucleotides line up with TRBD2. CDR1 and CDR2 from the germline V gene are MNHEY and SVGAGI. V gave up 4 bases and J gave up 2 bases; unmatched junction bases: 4. The CDR3 has 15 amino acids.

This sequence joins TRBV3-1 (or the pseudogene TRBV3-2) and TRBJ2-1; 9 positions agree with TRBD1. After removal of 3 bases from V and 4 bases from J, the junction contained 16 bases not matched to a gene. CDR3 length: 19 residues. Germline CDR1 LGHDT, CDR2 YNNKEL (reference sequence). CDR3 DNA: TGTGCCAGCAGCCACCCGACCGGGACAGGGTCTTCACCGTACAATGAGCAGTTCTTC. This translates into CASSHPTGTGSSPYNEQFF.

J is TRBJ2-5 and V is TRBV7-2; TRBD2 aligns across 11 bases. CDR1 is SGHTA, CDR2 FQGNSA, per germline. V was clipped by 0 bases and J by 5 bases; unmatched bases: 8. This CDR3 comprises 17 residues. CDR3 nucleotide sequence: TGTGCCAGCAGCTTAGCGAGTAGCGGGAGGGGTCGCGAGACCCAGTACTTC. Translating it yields CASSLASSGRGRETQYF.

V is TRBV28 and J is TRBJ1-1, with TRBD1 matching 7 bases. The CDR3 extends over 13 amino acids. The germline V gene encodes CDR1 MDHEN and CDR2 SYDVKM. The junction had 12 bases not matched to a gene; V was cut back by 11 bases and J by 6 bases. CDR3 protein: CAGRQGPFSEAFF. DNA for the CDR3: TGTGCCGGCCGACAGGGCCCTTTCTCTGAAGCTTTCTTT.

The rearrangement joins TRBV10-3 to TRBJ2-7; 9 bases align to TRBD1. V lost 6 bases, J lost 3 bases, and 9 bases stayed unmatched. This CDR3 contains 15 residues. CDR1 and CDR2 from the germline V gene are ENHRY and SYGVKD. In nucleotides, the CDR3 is TGTGCCATCAGACCCCAGACAGGGGGTTTCTACGAGCAGTACTTC. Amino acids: CAIRPQTGGFYEQYF.

The CDR3 loop reads CASSGGGQATLTYTDTQYF. The CDR3 nucleotides are TGTGCCAGCAGCGGCGGGGGCCAGGCCACACTAACATACACAGATACGCAGTATTTT. This chain joins TRBV5-6 and TRBJ2-3, with TRBD2 as a possible D gene (7 bases). Trimming cost V 4 bases and J 2 bases, with 26 bases left between them. The CDR3 runs to 19 residues. Per the germline V gene, CDR1 is SGHDT and CDR2 is YYEEEE.

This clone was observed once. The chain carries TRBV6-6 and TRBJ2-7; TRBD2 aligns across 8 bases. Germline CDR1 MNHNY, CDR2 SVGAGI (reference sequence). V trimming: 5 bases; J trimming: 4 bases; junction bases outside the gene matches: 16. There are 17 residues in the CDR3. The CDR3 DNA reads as TGTGCCAGCAGTCGAACAAAGTCCGGGACTAGATCGTACGAGCAGTACTTC. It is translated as CASSRTKSGTRSYEQYF.

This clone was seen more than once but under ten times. The CDR3 spells CASSLDRAGGYTF. The CDR3 region has the DNA TGTGCCAGCAGTTTGGACAGAGCCGGTGGCTACACCTTC. This sequence joins TRBV28 and TRBJ1-2; TRBD1 might be the D (6 bases). This CDR3 is 13 amino acids long. V was trimmed by 3 bases and J by 7 bases, leaving 12 bases between them. The germline V gene has CDR1 MDHEN and CDR2 SYDVKM.

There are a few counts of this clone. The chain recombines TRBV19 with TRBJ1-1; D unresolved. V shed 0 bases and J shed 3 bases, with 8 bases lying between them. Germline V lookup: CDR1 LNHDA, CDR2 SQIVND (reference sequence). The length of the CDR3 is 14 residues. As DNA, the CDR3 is TGTGCCAGTAGTATAGAGGGCAGCTACACTGAAGCTTTCTTT. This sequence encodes CASSIEGSYTEAFF. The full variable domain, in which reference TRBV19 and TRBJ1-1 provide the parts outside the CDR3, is DGGITQSPKYLFRKEGQNVTLSCEQNLNHDAMYWYRQDPGQGLRLIYYSQIVNDFQKGDIAEGYSVSREKKESFPLTVTSAQKNPTAFYLCASSIEGSYTEAFFGQGTRLTVV.

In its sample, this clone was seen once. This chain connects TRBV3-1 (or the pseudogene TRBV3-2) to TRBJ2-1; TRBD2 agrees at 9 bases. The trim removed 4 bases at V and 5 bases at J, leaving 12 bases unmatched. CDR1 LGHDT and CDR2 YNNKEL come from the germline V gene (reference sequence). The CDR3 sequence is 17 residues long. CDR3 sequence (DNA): TGTGCCAGCAGCCCTGCCTGGGGAGCGGGGGGAAACAATGAGCAGTTCTTC. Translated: CASSPAWGAGGNNEQFF.

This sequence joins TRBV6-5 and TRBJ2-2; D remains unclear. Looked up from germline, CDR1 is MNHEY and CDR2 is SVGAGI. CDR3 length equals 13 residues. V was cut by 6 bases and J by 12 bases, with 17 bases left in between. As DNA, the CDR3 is TGTGCCAGCAGAGACTCCGCTCAATTAAAGCTGTTTTTT. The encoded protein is CASRDSAQLKLFF.

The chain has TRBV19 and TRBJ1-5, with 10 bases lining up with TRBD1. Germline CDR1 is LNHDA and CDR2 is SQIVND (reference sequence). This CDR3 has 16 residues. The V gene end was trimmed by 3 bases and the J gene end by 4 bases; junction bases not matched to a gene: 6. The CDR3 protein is CASSMTGGQLNQPQHF. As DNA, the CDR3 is TGTGCCAGTAGTATGACAGGGGGCCAACTAAATCAGCCCCAGCATTTT.

CDR3 coding DNA: TGTGCCAGCAGTCCCCCACCCGCGAAGGCCAACGTCCTGACTTTC. It translates to CASSPPPAKANVLTF. The chain uses TRBV28 and TRBJ2-6, with D unresolved. In germline, CDR1 is MDHEN, CDR2 SYDVKM. CDR3 size: 15 residues. The germline V and J ends were trimmed by 5 bases and 6 bases, with 14 bases remaining between them.